This TCR beta chain is from a study of cytomegalovirus exposure and HLA in healthy donors. Across the whole study: Researchers previously reported finding more than 100 million unique TCR beta sequences from roughly 200 million T cells.

The PCR had 60 Vbeta and 13 Jbeta primers. Method: immunoSEQ multiplex PCR; TCRdb's copy keeps in-frame clones and lacks some. The data show 150,000 to 200,000 clones, with about four fifths seen just once and about 1.6% held by the top ten. The table lists this clone with a few counts. Its specificity is unknown. Findings and caveats of the study: Most of the TCR beta V segments (in an earlier analysis) were productive either about 87% or about 30% of the time.

This CDR3 is 16 amino acids long. Trimming left V 9 bases short and J 0 bases short, with 18 bases between. The germline V gene encodes CDR1 LNHDA and CDR2 SQIVND (reference sequence). The J gene is TRBJ1-5, the V gene TRBV19; tentative D call: TRBD1 (5 bases). This clonotype was sampled from a man in his forties in good health and CMV-seronegative. Specimen: PBMCs. CDR3 in DNA: TGTGCCAGCGGGAGGGGTCGCCCATCTAGCAATCAGCCCCAGCATTTT. It codes for CASGRGRPSSNQPQHF.